A single sample gave rise to the 11 T cell receptor beta chains below, sequenced in a study of shared clonotypes between healthy human individuals. Using immunoSEQ multiplex PCR, the repertoire was profiled, and TCRdb retains in-frame clones only, with some absent. The sample records 950,000 to 1,100,000 clones, approximately 78% being singletons. Input material: memory CD4+ T cells from PBMCs. Documented subset: CD45RA-negative fraction. The receptors originated from a man between 18 and 35 years old in good health. Some clones in this sample may be carry-over from other donors' samples.

V and J are TRBV5-6 and TRBJ1-1; D call uncertain. CDR1 is SGHDT, CDR2 YYEEEE, per germline. The ends were cut back, 4 bases at V and 6 bases at J, with 7 bases in the middle. The CDR3 contains 11 residues. CDR3 loop: CASSLRAEAFF. The CDR3 DNA sequence: TGTGCCAGCAGCCTGAGGGCTGAAGCTTTCTTT. The variable domain in full, with the rest retrieved from reference TRBV5-6 and TRBJ1-1, is DAGVTQSPTHLIKTRGQQVTLRCSPKSGHDTVSWYQQALGQGPQFIFQYYEEEERQRGNFPDRFSGHQFPNYSSELNVNALLLGDSALYLCASSLRAEAFFGQGTRLTVV.

The chain links TRBV9 to TRBJ2-1; 7 nucleotides agree with TRBD2. V was pared by 6 bases and J by 5 bases, with 11 bases of the junction left unmatched. This CDR3 has 15 amino acids. Germline CDR1 SGDLS, CDR2 YYNGEE. This chain's CDR3 is CASTLEGGSNNEQFF. Here the CDR3 DNA reads TGTGCCAGCACCCTTGAGGGCGGGAGTAACAATGAGCAGTTCTTC.

The rearrangement links TRBV15 to TRBJ2-5; 7 nucleotides match TRBD1. CDR3 length equals 16 residues. With V trimmed by 1 base and J by 5 bases, 10 bases remained unmatched. CDR1 is LNHNV, CDR2 YYDKDF, per germline (reference sequence). The CDR3 region has the DNA TGTGCCACCAGCAGAGCATCCCCGGGACAGCGGGAGACCCAGTACTTC. As protein: CATSRASPGQRETQYF.

This clone was recorded only once. V and J are TRBV4-1 and TRBJ2-7; TRBD2 agrees at 7 bases. Germline V lookup: CDR1 MGHRA, CDR2 YSYEKL. The ends lost 3 bases at V and 2 bases at J; junction bases unmatched: 13. The CDR3 has 17 residues. This chain's CDR3 is CASSHRSPGTKAYEQYF. Written as DNA, the CDR3 is TGCGCCAGCAGCCACCGTTCGCCCGGGACTAAGGCCTACGAGCAGTACTTC.

This clone was found once. V gene TRBV27 combines with J gene TRBJ1-2; D ambiguous. The CDR3 runs 16 residues. The V end was cut by 4 bases, the J end by 4 bases, with 19 bases between. CDR1 is MNHEY and CDR2 is SMNVEV in the germline V gene (reference sequence). CDR3 DNA sequence: TGTGCCAGCAGTTCTTATCGTCTCCCTACGACCTATGGCTACACCTTC. It yields the protein CASSSYRLPTTYGYTF.

The chain has TRBV7-9 and TRBJ2-7; 7 bases fit TRBD1. The CDR3 is made up of 15 amino acids. Germline values: CDR1 SEHNR, CDR2 FQNEAQ (reference sequence). V lost 1 base, J lost 0 bases, and 3 bases stayed unmatched. The CDR3 DNA reads as TGTGCCAGCAGCTTAGGGACAGGCGACTCCTACGAGCAGTACTTC. Protein: CASSLGTGDSYEQYF.

The V gene is TRBV4-3, the J gene TRBJ2-2; 7 bases align to TRBD1. Germline loops: CDR1 LGHNA, CDR2 YSLEER. The CDR3 has 17 residues. Trimming cost V 3 bases and J 0 bases; bases outside gene matches: 7. The CDR3 region is CASSQARGTANTGELFF. The DNA of the CDR3 is TGCGCCAGCAGCCAGGCCAGGGGGACAGCGAACACCGGGGAGCTGTTTTTT.

The J gene is TRBJ1-4, the V gene TRBV7-9; no reliable D call. The germline V and J ends were trimmed by 0 bases and 1 base, with 6 bases remaining between them. Germline V gene lookup returns CDR1 SEHNR and CDR2 FQNEAQ (reference sequence). The CDR3 sequence is 15 residues long. CDR3 bases: TGTGCCAGCAGCTTAGCAGGGAGAACTAATGAAAAACTGTTTTTT. Translating gives CASSLAGRTNEKLFF.

The V gene is TRBV4-1, the J gene TRBJ2-7; possible D gene TRBD1, 6 bases. CDR3 length: 15 amino acids. V lost 2 bases and J lost 0, with 11 bases in between. Germline lookup yields CDR1 MGHRA and CDR2 YSYEKL. The CDR3 nucleotides read TGCGCCAGCAGCCAACCCGGCAGGGGCTCCTACGAGCAGTACTTC. Translated, it gives CASSQPGRGSYEQYF.

This chain joins TRBV12-5 and TRBJ2-3, with 7 bases aligning to TRBD2. V was clipped by 8 bases and J by 5 bases; unmatched bases: 4. CDR1 and CDR2 (germline): LGHNT, FRNRAP. The CDR3 runs to 12 residues. The CDR3 spells CASWGGVDTQYF. CDR3 DNA: TGTGCTAGTTGGGGGGGAGTAGATACGCAGTATTTT. The whole variable domain, filled in from reference TRBV12-5 and TRBJ2-3, reads DARVTQTPRHKVTEMGQEVTMRCQPILGHNTVFWYRQTMMQGLELLAYFRNRAPLDDSGMPKDRFSAEMPDATLATLKIQPSEPRDSAVYFCASWGGVDTQYFGPGTRLTVL.

The count of this clone is one. This chain uses TRBV7-9 with TRBJ1-4, with D possibly TRBD1 on 6 matching bases. Germline CDR1 and CDR2: SEHNR and FQNEAQ (reference sequence). The CDR3 loop spans 17 amino acids. Trimming removed 4 bases at V and 10 bases at J, with 25 bases between. The CDR3 reads CASSSRPAWGQGGKLFF. CDR3 nucleotides: TGTGCCAGCAGCTCCCGCCCGGCGTGGGGGCAAGGTGGAAAACTGTTTTTT.